A selection of T cell receptor beta chains follows, all from one sample in a study of identical twins. One entry per CDR3 protein results from TCRdb running MiXCR on the 5' RACE reads. Among 1.5 million to 2 million distinct CDR3 sequences listed, about 31% were seen once. The source material was cord blood. These receptors were obtained from a newborn girl in good health. The CDR3 runs from the conserved cysteine through the conserved F or W. Size tells how often a clone was seen (once, few, many) or the class of an expanded clone, and some rows leave it out.

clone size	J gene	V gene	CDR3 length	CDR3 protein
few	TRBJ2-1	TRBV7-8	16	CASSHMIAGVYNEQFF
.	TRBJ1-1	TRBV20-1	15	CSAREWGARNTEAFF
.	TRBJ2-7	TRBV20-1	15	CSAPRSGRGWSEQYF
few	TRBJ1-2	TRBV20-1	13	CSALFGQGNGYTF
few	TRBJ2-3	TRBV20-1	16	CSDKRLAGANTDTQYF
few	TRBJ2-3	TRBV21-1	18	CASSKSSTSGRVADTQYF
few	TRBJ2-3	TRBV5-5	15	CASSFEGSFTDTQYF
few	TRBJ2-1	TRBV24-1	14	CATSDGTTYNEQFF
.	TRBJ2-5	TRBV27	13	CASSPLGQGGQYF
few	TRBJ1-2	TRBV6-5	13	CASSSPGQLGYTF
many	TRBJ2-4	TRBV11-2	13	CASSSGGLSIQYF
few	TRBJ1-2	TRBV27	14	CASRSRTGGFGYTF
.	TRBJ1-1	TRBV6-1	16	CASRTGPLTRNTEAFF
few	TRBJ1-1	TRBV12-3/TRBV12-4	17	CASSLPLFTGGHTEAFF
.	TRBJ2-3	TRBV5-1	12	CASSLGDRVRYF
many	TRBJ1-2	TRBV11-2	17	CASSLAPGTGANYGYTF
many	TRBJ2-1	TRBV29-1	14	CSVGQPWQNNEQFF
few	TRBJ2-7	TRBV20-1	14	CSASSRTSSYEQYF
.	TRBJ2-7	TRBV24-1	16	CATSDLGLAGGYEQYF
.	TRBJ2-5	TRBV18	13	CASSDRFQGTQYF
few	TRBJ1-5	TRBV6-1	14	CASSPGQQFQPQHF
.	.	TRBV2	15	CASSSQNHRKETQYF
few	TRBJ2-1	TRBV27	18	CASSLSKGGTGIYNEQFF
few	TRBJ2-2	TRBV11-2	17	CASSPYGLSTNTGELFF
.	TRBJ2-2	TRBV20-1	13	CSARRLNTGELFF
few	TRBJ2-3	TRBV24-1	16	CATSPRTSGSPDTQYF
.	.	TRBV7-2	15	CASSSRRGLASEQYF
few	TRBJ2-5	TRBV7-9	17	CASSLGIQSYAQETQYF
.	TRBJ2-1	TRBV24-1	17	CATSGPGISSSYNEQFF
.	TRBJ1-3	TRBV20-1	14	CSASHGQGRNTIYF
.	TRBJ2-7	TRBV5-1	14	CVSSLQAASYEQYF
.	TRBJ2-1	TRBV5-1	16	CASSLTALGHNNEQFF